The rows below give T cell receptor beta chains drawn from one sample of a study of blood T cell repertoires in COVID-19. Produced via immunoSEQ multiplex PCR; TCRdb's table is partial and in-frame only. The table has roughly 250,000 clones, roughly 86% seen once. Material: peripheral blood. The receptors were sampled from a man aged 35 to 55 who had recovered from COVID-19. Each CDR3 is given with its conserved first and last residue. D genes are given only for firm matches. For some rows the clone size is stated as once, few or many, or as a class when expanded; others skip it.

J	V	length	D	size	CDR3	DNA
TRBJ1-2	TRBV27	14	-	-	CASSLSGAGYGYTF	TGTGCCAGCAGTTTATCAGGGGCCGGGTATGGCTACACCTTC
TRBJ2-3	TRBV9	15	-	-	CASSVGVSSTDTQYF	TGTGCCAGCAGCGTAGGAGTTAGCAGCACAGATACGCAGTATTTT
TRBJ2-1	TRBV5-1	15	TRBD2	few	CASSLMVAGGSEQFF	TGCGCCAGCAGCTTAATGGTAGCGGGGGGGAGTGAGCAGTTCTTC
TRBJ2-5	TRBV30	14	TRBD1	-	CAWSVQGTGETQYF	TGTGCCTGGAGTGTACAGGGGACGGGGGAGACCCAGTACTTC
TRBJ2-5	TRBV2	16	TRBD2	-	CASSYLASGVGETQYF	TGTGCCAGCAGTTACCTCGCTAGCGGGGTAGGGGAGACCCAGTACTTC
TRBJ2-3	TRBV9	16	-	-	CASSVIPGLGTDTQYF	TGTGCCAGCAGCGTAATACCGGGACTCGGGACAGATACGCAGTATTTT
TRBJ2-5	TRBV5-4	15	TRBD1	once	CASSLKQGAGETQYF	TGTGCCAGCAGTCTGAAACAGGGGGCGGGGGAGACCCAGTACTTC
TRBJ2-1	TRBV10-3	15	TRBD2	-	CAISEWGLANNEQFF	TGTGCCATCAGTGAGTGGGGACTAGCCAACAATGAGCAGTTCTTC
TRBJ2-7	TRBV27	16	TRBD2	once	CASFTLLAGDSYEQYF	TGTGCCAGCTTTACCCTGCTAGCGGGAGACTCCTACGAGCAGTACTTC
TRBJ2-7	TRBV20-1	10	-	once	CSARGQQQYF	TGCAGTGCTAGAGGGCAACAGCAGTACTTC
TRBJ1-3	TRBV1	18	-	-	CTSSHRVLRGNSGNTIYF	TGCACCAGCAGCCACAGGGTTCTTAGGGGGAACTCTGGAAACACCATATATTTT
TRBJ2-3	TRBV5-1	14	-	-	CASSLGGRGNTQYF	TGCGCCAGCAGCTTGGGTGGGAGAGGTAATACGCAGTATTTT
TRBJ1-1	TRBV5-4	15	-	-	CASSKSLGGNTEAFF	TGTGCCAGCAGCAAAAGTCTAGGCGGGAACACTGAAGCTTTCTTT